This T cell receptor beta chain originates from a study of blood T cells in healthy people across ages. Study-level points and caveats: More naive CD4+ cells and higher diversity marked long-lived donors relative to aged donors.

Germline CDR1 reads SGHTA; CDR2 reads FQGNSA. The CDR3 is made up of 15 amino acids. V was shortened by 2 bases and J by 0 bases, with 5 bases between the two germline ends. Notes on this clonotype: Antigen specificity is unknown.

Every donor gave ten milliliters of peripheral blood. Then a second PCR, running about 6 to 11 cycles, was carried out with a sample-barcoded 5' primer and a J-beta primer mix. TCRdb re-derived calls from the 5' RACE reads in MiXCR, one entry per CDR3 protein. The sample records about 1.1 million distinct CDR3 sequences, 35% to 40% being singletons. Sequenced sample: blood. This TCR was recovered from a man in his late teens or twenties in good health. The chain carries TRBV7-2 and TRBJ1-6, with unresolved D. The DNA for the CDR3 is TGTGCCAGCAGCTTACAAGCCTCCTATAATTCACCCCTCCACTTT. Translation gives CASSLQASYNSPLHF.